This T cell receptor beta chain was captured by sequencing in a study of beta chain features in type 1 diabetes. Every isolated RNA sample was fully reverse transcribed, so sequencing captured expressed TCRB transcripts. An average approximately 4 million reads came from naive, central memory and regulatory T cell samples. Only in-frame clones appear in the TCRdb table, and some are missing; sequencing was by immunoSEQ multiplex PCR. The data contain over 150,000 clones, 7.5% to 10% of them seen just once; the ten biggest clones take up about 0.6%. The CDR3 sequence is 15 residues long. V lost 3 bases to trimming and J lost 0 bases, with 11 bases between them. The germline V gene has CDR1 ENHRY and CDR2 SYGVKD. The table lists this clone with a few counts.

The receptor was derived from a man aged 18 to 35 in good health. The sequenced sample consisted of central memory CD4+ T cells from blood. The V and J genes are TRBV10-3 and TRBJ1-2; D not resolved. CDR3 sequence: CAISEPETSNYGYTF. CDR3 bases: TGTGCCATCAGTGAACCAGAAACGTCTAACTATGGCTACACCTTC.